Included here is one T cell receptor (beta chain) sequence, with context. The antigen is unknown. This entry is derived from a study of T cells in Graves' hyperthyroidism and ophthalmopathy. Study-level findings and limits: Ophthalmopathy stood apart from stable hyperthyroidism in a 13 V-J model.

The CDR3 is 15 amino acids. V gave up 1 base and J gave up 5 bases, with 9 bases separating them. Germline V gene lookup returns CDR1 SEHNR and CDR2 FQNEAQ (reference sequence). Clinical symptoms, serum thyroxine, TRAb, thyroid ultrasound and orbital computed tomography established diagnosis. The PBMCs were taken from approximately 11 ml of fresh peripheral blood. From RNA transcripts, TCR beta CDR3 regions were amplified. In the first-round RT-PCR of the TCR CDR3, the HTBI primer set was used. TCRdb re-called the multiplex PCR reads with MiXCR, one entry per CDR3 protein. The sample lists roughly 200,000 distinct CDR3 sequences; about 18% were seen once.

The sequencing input was blood. This receptor was obtained from a man between 40 and 49 years old with Graves' hyperthyroidism. V gene TRBV7-9 combines with J gene TRBJ1-6; tentatively, D is TRBD1 (6 bases). The CDR3 DNA is TGTGCCAGCAGCTTAGGGGGACACGATAATTCACCCCTCCACTTT. Residues: CASSLGGHDNSPLHF.